This T cell receptor beta chain was captured in a study of CD8 T cells in Susac syndrome. A quantity of about 0.5 to 1 ug RNA underwent reverse transcription using random hexamers. The immunoSEQ assay covered 54 Vbeta and 13 Jbeta segments for CDR3. TCRdb itself ran the immunoSEQ multiplex PCR reads through MiXCR, one entry per CDR3 protein. The data contain about 200,000 distinct CDR3 sequences, 90% to 95% of them seen just once; the ten biggest clones take up around 0.093%. Sequencing of TCR beta drew on CD8+ and CD4+ T cells from blood. Healthy donors formed controls matched for age and sex. This CDR3 is built from 14 residues. J was trimmed by 6 bases and V by 1 base; bases with no gene match: 4. The germline V gene has CDR1 KGHDR and CDR2 SFDVKD.

The rearrangement uses TRBV24-1 and TRBJ1-2; 7 nucleotides align to TRBD1. Specimen: CD4+ T cells from PBMCs. This receptor was obtained from a human donor in good health. The CDR3 DNA sequence: TGTGCCACCAGTGATTTTATCGACAGGGATGGCTACACCTTC. Its protein product is CATSDFIDRDGYTF.